This section outlines one TCR beta chain sequence together with its context. Its antigen remains unknown. This sample is drawn from a study of cytomegalovirus exposure and HLA in healthy donors. Whole-study findings and limits: A later analysis by the authors found several of the most significant clusters apparently linked to common viral pathogens. Because they were indistinguishable, some V segments, including TRBV6-2 and TRBV6-3, were excluded. Productive status was seen about 87% or about 30% of the time for most TCR beta V segments in an earlier analysis.

CDR3 length: 16 residues. Germline assignment: CDR1 KGHSH and CDR2 LQKENI. V lost 3 bases, J lost 1 base, and 3 bases stayed unmatched. The PCR made use of 60 Vbeta and 13 Jbeta primers. Produced via immunoSEQ multiplex PCR; TCRdb's table is partial and in-frame only. This sample has over 95,000 clones, with about 80% found just once. The material sequenced was PBMCs. This sequence was found in a woman in her thirties or forties in good health and CMV-seropositive. V gene TRBV18 combines with J gene TRBJ1-1; the match to TRBD1 covers 12 bases. This CDR3 is CASSPGGQGANTEAFF. CDR3 nucleotides: TGTGCCAGCTCACCCGGGGGACAGGGGGCGAACACTGAAGCTTTCTTT. The full variable domain, completed using reference TRBV18 and TRBJ1-1, is NAGVMQNPRHLVRRRGQEARLRCSPMKGHSHVYWYRQLPEEGLKFMVYLQKENIIDESGMPKERFSAEFPKEGPSILRIQQVVRGDSAAYFCASSPGGQGANTEAFFGQGTRLTVV.